The rows below give T cell receptor beta chains drawn from one sample of a study of regulatory T cells in long-lasting Graves disease. TCRdb re-called the multiplex PCR reads with MiXCR, one entry per CDR3 protein. The repertoire holds 550,000 to 600,000 distinct CDR3 sequences, with about 16% as singletons. These same records also appear under a second study, on T cells in Graves' hyperthyroidism and ophthalmopathy.

The material sequenced was peripheral blood mononuclear cells (PBMCs), taken at new diagnosis, from a patient treated with antithyroid drugs. These TCRs come from a man younger than 35 with Graves disease. CDR3s include the opening cysteine and the closing phenylalanine or tryptophan. D genes are given only for firm matches. Clone sizes are given selectively: once, few, many, or a class where the clone is expanded.

size | J | V | D | CDR3 | DNA
many | TRBJ2-1 | TRBV11-3 | NA | CASSSPPGNEQFF | TGTGCCAGCAGCTCCCCCCCGGGGAATGAGCAGTTCTTC
few | TRBJ2-1 | TRBV7-9 | TRBD2 | CASSPPGLEGTYNEQFF | TGTGCCAGCAGCCCCCCGGGACTAGAGGGGACCTACAATGAGCAGTTCTTC
NA | TRBJ1-2 | TRBV20-1 | NA | CSANRVLGYGYTF | TGCAGTGCTAATAGGGTCCTGGGATATGGCTACACCTTC
many | TRBJ1-2 | TRBV12-3/TRBV12-4 | NA | CASSYSVGGAEDGYTF | TGTGCCAGCAGTTATTCCGTCGGGGGGGCTGAGGATGGCTACACCTTC
many | TRBJ2-7 | TRBV9 | NA | CASSRPDPWDEQYF | TGTGCCAGCAGCCGCCCTGACCCTTGGGACGAGCAGTACTTC
few | TRBJ2-5 | TRBV19 | NA | CASSIRDQQETQYF | TGTGCCAGTAGTATCAGGGATCAACAAGAGACCCAGTACTTC
few | TRBJ2-5 | TRBV27 | NA | CASSLLSRSETQYF | TGTGCCAGCAGTTTATTATCCCGGTCTGAGACCCAGTACTTC
NA | TRBJ1-2 | TRBV9 | TRBD1 | CASSDPQTTGIHGYTF | TGTGCCAGCAGCGACCCACAAACGACAGGGATCCATGGCTACACCTTC
NA | TRBJ2-7 | TRBV14 | TRBD2 | CASSQGGLADGEQYF | TGTGCCAGCAGCCAGGGGGGACTAGCTGACGGCGAGCAGTACTTC
NA | TRBJ2-1 | TRBV30 | TRBD2 | CARSVRSSGSGSYNEQFF | TGTGCCCGGAGTGTACGTTCTAGCGGGAGTGGCTCCTACAATGAGCAGTTCTTC